The rows below give T cell receptor beta chains drawn from one sample of a study of T cell responses to AZD1222 COVID-19 vaccine. The table came from immunoSEQ multiplex PCR; TCRdb's copy has only in-frame clones and leaves some out. The sample includes 140,000 to 150,000 clones, about 92% seen only once; the top ten take less than 3.5%. The source was peripheral blood, collected 28 days after the second AZD1222 dose. The receptors shown here come from an adult who received the AZD1222 COVID-19 vaccine. Both conserved end residues are part of each CDR3. D genes are given only for firm matches. Expanded clones are given a class, and other clones once, few, many or no size at all.

V gene,D gene,clone size,J gene,CDR3 protein,CDR3 DNA
TRBV19,TRBD1,.,TRBJ2-1,CASSRTGGMTYNEQFF,TGTGCCAGTAGTAGAACAGGGGGCATGACCTACAATGAGCAGTTCTTC
TRBV5-1,TRBD2,.,TRBJ2-2,CASSLTSVSDIAGELFF,TGCGCCAGCTCTTTGACTAGCGTGTCTGATATCGCCGGGGAGCTGTTTTTT
TRBV9,.,.,TRBJ2-5,CASSVGILGGREQETQYF,TGTGCCAGCAGCGTAGGAATTTTGGGTGGACGTGAGCAAGAGACCCAGTACTTC
TRBV7-2,TRBD1,.,TRBJ1-5,CASSSTGASNQPQHF,TGTGCCAGCAGCTCCACAGGGGCAAGCAATCAGCCCCAGCATTTT
TRBV6-5,.,.,TRBJ1-1,CATITRQATNTEAFF,TGTGCCACCATAACCAGGCAGGCAACGAACACTGAAGCTTTCTTT
TRBV27,.,.,TRBJ1-4,CASSLSRVGGVTNEKLFF,TGTGCCAGCAGTTTATCAAGGGTAGGGGGAGTAACTAATGAAAAACTGTTTTTT
TRBV6-2/TRBV6-3,.,.,TRBJ1-6,CASSFTVSPLHF,TGTGCCAGCAGTTTCACGGTTTCACCCCTCCACTTT
TRBV24-1,.,once,TRBJ2-3,CATSDSSQGRATDTQYF,TGTGCCACCAGTGATTCCTCCCAGGGGAGGGCCACAGATACGCAGTATTTT
TRBV24-1,.,.,TRBJ1-1,CATRTGMNTEAFF,TGTGCCACCAGGACAGGTATGAACACTGAAGCTTTCTTT
TRBV5-1,.,few,TRBJ2-1,CASSLGSAGGGNEQFF,TGCGCCAGCAGCTTGGGGTCGGCAGGGGGAGGCAATGAGCAGTTCTTC
TRBV11-2,.,.,TRBJ1-2,CASSAARGSYGYTF,TGTGCCAGCAGCGCTGCCCGGGGGAGCTATGGCTACACCTTC
TRBV5-4,.,.,TRBJ1-5,CASSFDPGGNQPQHF,TGTGCCAGCAGCTTCGACCCAGGGGGCAATCAGCCCCAGCATTTT